The rows below give T cell receptor beta chains drawn from one sample of a study of somatic mutations in cytotoxic T cells in rheumatoid arthritis. Profiling relied on immunoSEQ multiplex PCR, and the TCRdb table lists in-frame clones only, not all of them. In the table there are approximately 17,000 clones, about four fifths of which are singletons. The sample was CD8+ T cells sorted from blood. These receptors came from an adult with rheumatoid arthritis. Both conserved end residues are part of each CDR3. Fields, in order: CDR3 DNA, CDR3 protein, J gene, clone size, D gene, CDR3 length, V gene. The D gene is left open where the match is weak. Clone sizes are given selectively: once, few, many, or a class where the clone is expanded.

CDR3 DNA: TGCGCCAGCAGCTCTCTTCAGGGGGCCTACGAGCAGTACTTC
CDR3 protein: CASSSLQGAYEQYF
J gene: TRBJ2-7
clone size: .
D gene: TRBD1
CDR3 length: 14
V gene: TRBV4-1

CDR3 DNA: TGTGCCAGCAGCGTAGATAGCGGGGGCTTCAATGAGCAGTTCTTC
CDR3 protein: CASSVDSGGFNEQFF
J gene: TRBJ2-1
clone size: .
D gene: TRBD2
CDR3 length: 15
V gene: TRBV9

CDR3 DNA: TGTGCCAGCAGCTACCCCGGCCAGGAACCAAACACCGGGGAGCTGTTTTTT
CDR3 protein: CASSYPGQEPNTGELFF
J gene: TRBJ2-2
clone size: .
D gene: .
CDR3 length: 17
V gene: TRBV5-5

CDR3 DNA: TGTGCCAGCAGCTTAGAACAAATCAACGAGCAGTACTTC
CDR3 protein: CASSLEQINEQYF
J gene: TRBJ2-7
clone size: .
D gene: .
CDR3 length: 13
V gene: TRBV11-2

CDR3 DNA: TGTGCCAGCAGCTCTAGTAGGACAGCTATAGGGTCACCCCTCCACTTT
CDR3 protein: CASSSSRTAIGSPLHF
J gene: TRBJ1-6
clone size: .
D gene: .
CDR3 length: 16
V gene: TRBV7-9

CDR3 DNA: TGTGCCAGCAGAACTTATAGCAATCAGCCCCAGCATTTT
CDR3 protein: CASRTYSNQPQHF
J gene: TRBJ1-5
clone size: .
D gene: .
CDR3 length: 13
V gene: TRBV27

CDR3 DNA: TGTGTCAGAAGCTTAGTAGGGGACAGTTGGGGTCTTAACACTGAAGCTTTCTTT
CDR3 protein: CVRSLVGDSWGLNTEAFF
J gene: TRBJ1-1
clone size: medium-sized
D gene: .
CDR3 length: 18
V gene: TRBV7-5

CDR3 DNA: TGTGCCAGCTCAAATGCCACAGGAGGCAATTTGGCGCAGTATTTT
CDR3 protein: CASSNATGGNLAQYF
J gene: TRBJ2-3
clone size: once
D gene: .
CDR3 length: 15
V gene: TRBV18

CDR3 DNA: TGTGCCAGCATGCCCTGGGGACAGGGGTCTTATAGCAATCAGCCCCAGCATTTT
CDR3 protein: CASMPWGQGSYSNQPQHF
J gene: TRBJ1-5
clone size: .
D gene: TRBD1
CDR3 length: 18
V gene: TRBV27

CDR3 DNA: TGTGCCAGCAGCTTAGTAGACCCAGACAGGGGGTTCTCCTACGAGCAGTACTTC
CDR3 protein: CASSLVDPDRGFSYEQYF
J gene: TRBJ2-7
clone size: few
D gene: TRBD1
CDR3 length: 18
V gene: TRBV13

CDR3 DNA: TGTGCCAGCAGAGCCCCGTTGGGACAGGGGACTGAAGCTTTCTTT
CDR3 protein: CASRAPLGQGTEAFF
J gene: TRBJ1-1
clone size: .
D gene: TRBD1
CDR3 length: 15
V gene: TRBV9

CDR3 DNA: TGTGCCAGCAGTGAAGAGGCAGGGGGCGATGAAAAACTGTTTTTT
CDR3 protein: CASSEEAGGDEKLFF
J gene: TRBJ1-4
clone size: .
D gene: TRBD1
CDR3 length: 15
V gene: TRBV2

CDR3 DNA: TGTGCCAGCCGGCTGGAGACTGAAGCTTTCTTT
CDR3 protein: CASRLETEAFF
J gene: TRBJ1-1
clone size: .
D gene: .
CDR3 length: 11
V gene: TRBV25-1

CDR3 DNA: TGTGCCAGCAGCGGAGCGGGGGGGGGTTACAATGAGCAGTTCTTC
CDR3 protein: CASSGAGGGYNEQFF
J gene: TRBJ2-1
clone size: .
D gene: TRBD2
CDR3 length: 15
V gene: TRBV5-6

CDR3 DNA: TGTGCCAGCAGCGCACAAGTTTGGGGTGGCTACACCTTC
CDR3 protein: CASSAQVWGGYTF
J gene: TRBJ1-2
clone size: .
D gene: .
CDR3 length: 13
V gene: TRBV9

CDR3 DNA: TGTGCCAGCAGTTCGGGGCACGAGCAGTACTTC
CDR3 protein: CASSSGHEQYF
J gene: TRBJ2-7
clone size: .
D gene: .
CDR3 length: 11
V gene: TRBV27

CDR3 DNA: TGTGCCAGTTCTGAGGAGGGAATCAGCCCCCAGCATTTT
CDR3 protein: CASSEEGISPQHF
J gene: TRBJ1-5
clone size: .
D gene: .
CDR3 length: 13
V gene: TRBV19

CDR3 DNA: TGCGCCAGCAGCCAAGATTCGATCGGGACATCTGAAGCTTTCTTT
CDR3 protein: CASSQDSIGTSEAFF
J gene: TRBJ1-1
clone size: .
D gene: .
CDR3 length: 15
V gene: TRBV4-1

CDR3 DNA: TGTGCCACCAGCAGGACGAACAGCAGGGACACTAATGAAAAACTGTTTTTT
CDR3 protein: CATSRTNSRDTNEKLFF
J gene: TRBJ1-4
clone size: once
D gene: .
CDR3 length: 17
V gene: TRBV15

CDR3 DNA: TGTGCCAGCAGCGGCCGGGACAGCCCCTACGAGCAGTACTTC
CDR3 protein: CASSGRDSPYEQYF
J gene: TRBJ2-7
clone size: .
D gene: TRBD1
CDR3 length: 14
V gene: TRBV11-3

CDR3 DNA: TGTGCCAGCAGTTGGGCGGGACTACCTCTCAATGAGCAGTTCTTC
CDR3 protein: CASSWAGLPLNEQFF
J gene: TRBJ2-1
clone size: .
D gene: TRBD2
CDR3 length: 15
V gene: TRBV6-6

CDR3 DNA: TGTGCCAGCAGCGCAGAGCTAGGGACTGAAGCTTTCTTT
CDR3 protein: CASSAELGTEAFF
J gene: TRBJ1-1
clone size: few
D gene: .
CDR3 length: 13
V gene: TRBV9

CDR3 DNA: TGTGCCAGCAGCCAAACTAGGACAGACGGCTACACCTTC
CDR3 protein: CASSQTRTDGYTF
J gene: TRBJ1-2
clone size: .
D gene: .
CDR3 length: 13
V gene: TRBV9

CDR3 DNA: TGTGCCAGTAGACGCCCGGGTCAAGAGACCCAGTACTTC
CDR3 protein: CASRRPGQETQYF
J gene: TRBJ2-5
clone size: .
D gene: .
CDR3 length: 13
V gene: TRBV19

CDR3 DNA: TGTGCCAGCAGCTTAGGTGGGGGGCCTTCTAGAGAGCAGTACTTC
CDR3 protein: CASSLGGGPSREQYF
J gene: TRBJ2-7
clone size: few
D gene: .
CDR3 length: 15
V gene: TRBV7-2

CDR3 DNA: TGTGCCAGCAGTCCAGGGGAGGGGGCGCATAACATTCAGTACTTC
CDR3 protein: CASSPGEGAHNIQYF
J gene: TRBJ2-4
clone size: .
D gene: .
CDR3 length: 15
V gene: TRBV7-9

CDR3 DNA: TGCGCCAGCAGCTTGCGGGACACTAACACTGAAGCTTTCTTT
CDR3 protein: CASSLRDTNTEAFF
J gene: TRBJ1-1
clone size: .
D gene: .
CDR3 length: 14
V gene: TRBV5-1

CDR3 DNA: TGCGCCAGCAGCCAAAAAGGGACGGCTACCTACGAGCAGTACTTC
CDR3 protein: CASSQKGTATYEQYF
J gene: TRBJ2-7
clone size: few
D gene: .
CDR3 length: 15
V gene: TRBV4-1

CDR3 DNA: TGTGCCAGCAGCTTGTACGGCGGGACAGTCACCGGGGAGCTGTTTTTT
CDR3 protein: CASSLYGGTVTGELFF
J gene: TRBJ2-2
clone size: .
D gene: .
CDR3 length: 16
V gene: TRBV5-8

CDR3 DNA: TGTGCCAGTAGCCTAGGGTCTACCGATTTCTACGAGCAGTACTTC
CDR3 protein: CASSLGSTDFYEQYF
J gene: TRBJ2-7
clone size: .
D gene: .
CDR3 length: 15
V gene: TRBV19

CDR3 DNA: TGTGCCAGCAGTCTCTGGGACGGAGCTGGAAACACCATATATTTT
CDR3 protein: CASSLWDGAGNTIYF
J gene: TRBJ1-3
clone size: .
D gene: .
CDR3 length: 15
V gene: TRBV28

CDR3 DNA: TGTGCCAGCAGTTGGGGACAGAGCTATGGCTACACCTTC
CDR3 protein: CASSWGQSYGYTF
J gene: TRBJ1-2
clone size: few
D gene: TRBD1
CDR3 length: 13
V gene: TRBV27

CDR3 DNA: TGCGCCAGCAGCTTGGTGTGGCTCCCGAACACTGAAGCTTTCTTT
CDR3 protein: CASSLVWLPNTEAFF
J gene: TRBJ1-1
clone size: few
D gene: .
CDR3 length: 15
V gene: TRBV5-1

CDR3 DNA: TGTGCCAGCAGTTTATCAGTTCGGGCCACCTACGAGCAGTACTTC
CDR3 protein: CASSLSVRATYEQYF
J gene: TRBJ2-7
clone size: .
D gene: .
CDR3 length: 15
V gene: TRBV27

CDR3 DNA: TGTGCCAGCAGTTCCTTCCTCCGATTTCCCCACAATGAGCAGTTCTTC
CDR3 protein: CASSSFLRFPHNEQFF
J gene: TRBJ2-1
clone size: .
D gene: .
CDR3 length: 16
V gene: TRBV28

CDR3 DNA: TGTGCCAGCAGTCCGGCGAGGGGCCCCTACAATGAGCAGTTCTTC
CDR3 protein: CASSPARGPYNEQFF
J gene: TRBJ2-1
clone size: .
D gene: .
CDR3 length: 15
V gene: TRBV28

CDR3 DNA: TGTGCCAGCAGTCCGGCAGGGGGGAGGTCCTACGAGCAGTACTTC
CDR3 protein: CASSPAGGRSYEQYF
J gene: TRBJ2-7
clone size: .
D gene: .
CDR3 length: 15
V gene: TRBV6-6